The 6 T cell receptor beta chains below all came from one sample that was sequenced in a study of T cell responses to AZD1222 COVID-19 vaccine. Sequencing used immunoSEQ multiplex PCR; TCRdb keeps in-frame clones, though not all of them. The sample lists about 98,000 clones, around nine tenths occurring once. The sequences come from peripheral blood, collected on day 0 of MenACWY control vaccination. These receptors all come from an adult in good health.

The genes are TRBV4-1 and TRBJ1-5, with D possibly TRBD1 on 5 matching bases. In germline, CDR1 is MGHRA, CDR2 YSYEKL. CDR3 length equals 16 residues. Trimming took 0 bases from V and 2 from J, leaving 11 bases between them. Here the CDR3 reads CASSQEVTGRNQPQHF. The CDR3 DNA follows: TGCGCCAGCAGCCAAGAAGTCACAGGCCGCAATCAGCCCCAGCATTTT.

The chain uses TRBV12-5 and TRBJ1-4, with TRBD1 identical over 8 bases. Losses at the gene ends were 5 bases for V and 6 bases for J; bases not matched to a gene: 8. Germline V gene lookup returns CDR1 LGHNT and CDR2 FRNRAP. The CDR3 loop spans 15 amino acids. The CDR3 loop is CASGPGQGEDEKLFF. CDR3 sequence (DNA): TGTGCTAGTGGTCCCGGACAGGGTGAGGATGAAAAACTGTTTTTT.

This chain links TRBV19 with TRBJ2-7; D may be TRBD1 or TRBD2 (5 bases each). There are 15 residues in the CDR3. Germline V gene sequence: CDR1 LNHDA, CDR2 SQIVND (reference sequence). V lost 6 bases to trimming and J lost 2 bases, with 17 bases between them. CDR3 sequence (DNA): TGTGCCAGTAGGAAATTCGGGACCTCTCCCTACGAGCAGTACTTC. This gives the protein CASRKFGTSPYEQYF.

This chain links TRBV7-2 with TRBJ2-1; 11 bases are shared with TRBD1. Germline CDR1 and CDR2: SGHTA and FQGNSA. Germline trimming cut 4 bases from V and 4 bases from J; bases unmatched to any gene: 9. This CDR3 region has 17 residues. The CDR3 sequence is CASSSGAGTGGYNEQFF. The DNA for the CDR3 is TGTGCCAGCAGCTCGGGTGCCGGGACAGGGGGTTACAATGAGCAGTTCTTC.

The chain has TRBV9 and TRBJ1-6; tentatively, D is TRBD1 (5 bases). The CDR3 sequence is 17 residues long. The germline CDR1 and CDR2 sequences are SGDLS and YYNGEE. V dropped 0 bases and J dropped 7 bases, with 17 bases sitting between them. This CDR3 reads CASSVEGPGGTNSPLHF. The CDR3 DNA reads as TGTGCCAGCAGCGTAGAAGGACCTGGGGGGACCAATTCACCCCTCCACTTT.

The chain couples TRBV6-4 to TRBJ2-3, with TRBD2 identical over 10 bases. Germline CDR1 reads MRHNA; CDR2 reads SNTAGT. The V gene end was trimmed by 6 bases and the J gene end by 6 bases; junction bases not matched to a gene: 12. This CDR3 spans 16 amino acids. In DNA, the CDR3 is TGTGCCAGCAGCCCGCGAGAAAGCGGGGGGGCCGATACGCAGTATTTT. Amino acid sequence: CASSPRESGGADTQYF.